This TCR beta chain was recovered during a study of blood T cell repertoires in COVID-19. The assay was immunoSEQ multiplex PCR, and TCRdb's table has in-frame clones only and misses some. The sample holds tens of thousands of clones, 75% to 90% seen once. This CDR3 comprises 13 residues. In germline, CDR1 is MDHEN, CDR2 SYDVKM. The ends were cut back, 7 bases at V and 2 bases at J, with 11 bases in the middle. What was sequenced was peripheral blood. J is TRBJ1-2 and V is TRBV28; D is uncertain. The source of this sequence is a woman aged 80 or over with active or convalescent COVID-19. The CDR3 sequence: CASMSPVNYGYTF. CDR3 nucleotides: TGTGCCAGCATGTCCCCCGTCAACTATGGCTACACCTTC.